Listed below are T cell receptor beta chains from one sample, sequenced in a study of T cell responses to AZD1222 COVID-19 vaccine. Measured with immunoSEQ multiplex PCR; TCRdb has only the in-frame clones, and not every one. The table lists about 180,000 clones, under 95% of them singletons. This material consisted of peripheral blood, taken 28 days after the second AZD1222 dose. The receptors stem from an adult who received the AZD1222 COVID-19 vaccine. Each CDR3 is given with its conserved first and last residue. Each record gives: V gene, CDR3 protein.

v_gene: TRBV3-1/TRBV3-2; CDR3aa: CASSQVRDSPLHF
v_gene: TRBV25-1; CDR3aa: CASTRFNEQFF
v_gene: TRBV5-1; CDR3aa: CASSFELAGGLNQETQYF
v_gene: TRBV6-6; CDR3aa: CASTPDRANYGYTF
v_gene: TRBV2; CDR3aa: CASSEVRTGSGYTF
v_gene: TRBV27; CDR3aa: CASSRGHPATNEKLFF
v_gene: TRBV4-1; CDR3aa: CASSQDPSGSRYNEQFF
v_gene: TRBV10-2; CDR3aa: CASSGAGGVFYTGELFF
v_gene: TRBV6-5; CDR3aa: CASRKENYGYTF
v_gene: TRBV18; CDR3aa: CASSRASREEQYF
v_gene: TRBV6-5; CDR3aa: CASSYSGRGPGNTIYF
v_gene: TRBV6-5; CDR3aa: CASSRTGRRELFF
v_gene: TRBV7-9; CDR3aa: CASSLAKVNQPQHF
v_gene: TRBV10-3; CDR3aa: CAISESVMSLSTQETQYF
v_gene: TRBV7-2; CDR3aa: CASSLARTSGGARYF
v_gene: TRBV27; CDR3aa: CASSPLRQGTQYF
v_gene: TRBV3-1/TRBV3-2; CDR3aa: CASSQVRTEAFF
v_gene: TRBV3-1/TRBV3-2; CDR3aa: CASSHLALTGGGGYTF
v_gene: TRBV24-1; CDR3aa: CATSRTGLAGSNTGELFF
v_gene: TRBV28; CDR3aa: CATHRAGAGADTQYF
v_gene: TRBV6-6; CDR3aa: CASNEDKYEQYF
v_gene: TRBV6-5; CDR3aa: CASRDPGTNYGYTF
v_gene: TRBV7-7; CDR3aa: CASSSGLAESSGANVLTF
v_gene: TRBV15; CDR3aa: CATSRDFSSNQPQHF
v_gene: TRBV7-9; CDR3aa: CASSFVPSGVSNHEQFF
v_gene: TRBV5-1; CDR3aa: CASSLGGQGYGYTF
v_gene: TRBV11-3; CDR3aa: CASKPLLTEAFF
v_gene: TRBV2; CDR3aa: CASNWDGGEQFF
v_gene: TRBV9; CDR3aa: CASSAGTPGRTEAFF
v_gene: TRBV7-3; CDR3aa: CASSLTGTGLSGYTF
v_gene: TRBV7-6; CDR3aa: CASSLRSPEVAGNTIYF
v_gene: TRBV11-3; CDR3aa: CASSFGLIGEDYGYTF
v_gene: TRBV27; CDR3aa: CASSLRRGLNTEAFF
v_gene: TRBV5-1; CDR3aa: CASRFNLGAEAFF
v_gene: TRBV6-2/TRBV6-3; CDR3aa: CASNPARGTKQETQYF
v_gene: TRBV10-1; CDR3aa: CASSESSVSAGELFF
v_gene: TRBV12-3/TRBV12-4; CDR3aa: CASSYRDPYGYTF
v_gene: TRBV7-9; CDR3aa: CASSPDPTGYQPQHF
v_gene: TRBV18; CDR3aa: CASSLEQGDGYTF
v_gene: TRBV28; CDR3aa: CASRTGGDTEAFF
v_gene: TRBV27; CDR3aa: CASSLWSNEKLFF
v_gene: TRBV5-1; CDR3aa: CASTQGLNTEAFF
v_gene: TRBV10-3; CDR3aa: CAIRPGGSDTEAFF
v_gene: TRBV19; CDR3aa: CASSLEQRSGNTIYF
v_gene: TRBV27; CDR3aa: CASSLSQGVAYEQYF
v_gene: TRBV27; CDR3aa: CASSLVVRGSYNEQFF
v_gene: TRBV5-6; CDR3aa: CASSLRTGGPYGYTF
v_gene: TRBV11-2; CDR3aa: CASSLLTGSSYEQYF
v_gene: TRBV7-2; CDR3aa: CASSFERENEQYF
v_gene: TRBV18; CDR3aa: CASSPTLGGTDTQYF
v_gene: TRBV5-1; CDR3aa: CASSPGQSPNGLNTEAFF
v_gene: TRBV14; CDR3aa: CASSHVPGGPFQETQYF
v_gene: TRBV6-4; CDR3aa: CASSDSSGPYNEQFF